The clone carrying this TCR beta chain was found a few times. The data were taken from a study of cytomegalovirus exposure and HLA in healthy donors. PCR amplification relied on 60 Vbeta primers (plus 13 Jbeta primers). The protocol was immunoSEQ multiplex PCR, while the TCRdb copy is restricted to in-frame clones and leaves out a portion. The sample carries roughly 92,000 clones, less than 8% recorded once. The CDR3 length is 14 residues. V lost 4 bases to trimming and J lost 2 bases, with 13 bases between them. The germline CDR1 and CDR2 sequences are SGHRS and YFSETQ. The J gene is TRBJ2-7, the V gene TRBV5-1, with D maybe TRBD2 (5 bases). The receptor comes from a man in his fifties or sixties in good health and CMV-seronegative. Sequencing used PBMCs. The DNA for the CDR3 is TGCGCCAGCAGCCCTGGACCCGGGGCCTACGAGCAGTACTTC. Translation gives CASSPGPGAYEQYF.